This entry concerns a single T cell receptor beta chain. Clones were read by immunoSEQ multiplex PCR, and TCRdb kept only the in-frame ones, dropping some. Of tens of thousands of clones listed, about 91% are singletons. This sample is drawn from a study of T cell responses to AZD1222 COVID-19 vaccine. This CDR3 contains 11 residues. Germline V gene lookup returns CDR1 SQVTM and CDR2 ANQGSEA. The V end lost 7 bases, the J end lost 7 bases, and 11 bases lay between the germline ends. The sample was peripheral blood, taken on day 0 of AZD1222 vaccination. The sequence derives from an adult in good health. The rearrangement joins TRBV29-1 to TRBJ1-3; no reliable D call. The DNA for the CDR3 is TGCAGCGGCTCAGTGCGGAACACCATATATTTT. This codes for CSGSVRNTIYF.